The 14 T cell receptor beta chains in this list originate from one sample, sequenced in a study of blood T cells in healthy people across ages. A second 7 to 11 cycle PCR used barcoded and J-beta primers. TCRdb used MiXCR to reprocess the 5' RACE reads, holding one entry per CDR3 protein. The sample yields 1.5 million to 2 million distinct CDR3 sequences, approximately 39% seen once. The sample comprised blood. Receptor source: a human donor in good health.

This chain links TRBV15 with TRBJ2-1; unclear D gene. Trimming took off 3 bases at V and 0 bases at J, with 9 bases between the two ends. Per germline, CDR1 LNHNV and CDR2 YYDKDF (reference sequence). The CDR3 consists of 15 residues. CDR3 DNA sequence: TGTGCCACCAGCAGGACGCCGAGCTCCTACAATGAGCAGTTCTTC. Amino acids: CATSRTPSSYNEQFF.

The chain links TRBV20-1 to TRBJ2-5; TRBD2 aligns across 12 bases. The CDR3 sequence is 19 residues long. Trimming cost V 3 bases and J 5 bases; bases outside gene matches: 19. The germline gives CDR1 DFQATT, CDR2 SNEGSKA (reference sequence). The CDR3: CSARKRGGGLAGWGETQYF. The CDR3 bases are TGCAGTGCTAGGAAAAGAGGTGGAGGACTAGCGGGGTGGGGGGAGACCCAGTACTTC.

The chain joins TRBV5-1 to TRBJ2-5; D may be TRBD2 (5 bases). Germline V gene lookup returns CDR1 SGHRS and CDR2 YFSETQ. The CDR3 runs to 15 residues. V shed 2 bases and J shed 4 bases, with 15 bases lying between them. This chain's CDR3 is CASSLEGSFRETQYF. In DNA, the CDR3 is TGCGCCAGCAGCTTAGAGGGCTCGTTCCGAGAGACCCAGTACTTC.

The chain carries TRBV13 and TRBJ2-7; 7 nucleotides agree with TRBD2. Looked up from germline, CDR1 is PRHDT and CDR2 is FYEKMQ (reference sequence). This CDR3 has 17 amino acids. The V and J ends lost 5 bases and 4 bases, in that order; junction bases with no gene match: 17. The CDR3 loop is CASSPGWGSGEPYEQYF. The CDR3 nucleotides read TGTGCCAGCAGCCCCGGCTGGGGAAGCGGGGAGCCATACGAGCAGTACTTC.

In nucleotides, the CDR3 is TGCGCCAGCAGCCATCCGACAGGGATCTACTTC. As protein: CASSHPTGIYF. The V and J genes are TRBV4-1 and TRBJ2-4; TRBD1 agrees at 7 bases. Germline CDR1 reads MGHRA; CDR2 reads YSYEKL. Trimming removed 3 bases from V and 16 bases from J; junction bases left unmatched: 6. The CDR3 runs to 11 residues.

The chain joins TRBV4-2 to TRBJ2-5; D remains unclear. Germline loops: CDR1 LGHNA, CDR2 YNFKEQ. Trimming removed 1 base at V and 3 bases at J, with 18 bases between. The CDR3 consists of 17 residues. The CDR3 reads CASSQVGPQIKEETQYF. CDR3 bases: TGTGCCAGCAGCCAAGTCGGCCCGCAGATCAAGGAAGAGACCCAGTACTTC.

The chain recombines TRBV7-2 with TRBJ1-2; 11 nucleotides line up with TRBD1. The CDR3 runs to 12 residues. Germline CDR1 and CDR2: SGHTA and FQGNSA. The V and J ends lost 6 bases and 13 bases, in that order; junction bases with no gene match: 7. The CDR3 nucleotides read TGTGCCAGCAGGCATACCGGGACAGGGGGCACCTTC. Translation gives CASRHTGTGGTF.

V and J are TRBV7-2 and TRBJ2-5, with TRBD2 as a possible D gene (5 bases). Germline CDR1 is SGHTA and CDR2 is FQGNSA. The CDR3 has 15 amino acids. Trimming stripped 4 bases from V and 2 bases from J, with 14 bases between. The CDR3, as DNA: TGTGCCAGCAGCTCGGGAAGGACTGGTCAAGAGACCCAGTACTTC. Translation gives CASSSGRTGQETQYF. The variable domain in full, completed from reference TRBV7-2 and TRBJ2-5, reads GAGVSQSPSNKVTEKGKDVELRCDPISGHTALYWYRQSLGQGLEFLIYFQGNSAPDKSGLPSDRFSAERTGGSVSTLTIQRTQQEDSAVYLCASSSGRTGQETQYFGPGTRLLVL.

This clonotype was observed a handful of times. At one end, the junction sequence differs from germline, possibly due to a read error. The chain couples TRBV4-3 to TRBJ2-3; 10 bases match TRBD2. This CDR3 comprises 15 residues. Germline V gene data show CDR1 as LGHNA and CDR2 as YSLEER. CDR3 sequence: CASRQEGTSADTQYF. The CDR3 nucleotides read TGCGCCAGCAGACAAGAAGGGACTAGCGCAGATACGCAGTATTTT.

V is TRBV4-3 and J is TRBJ1-2, with 7 bases that match TRBD1. This CDR3 spans 17 amino acids. Germline V gene lookup returns CDR1 LGHNA and CDR2 YSLEER. V gave up 4 bases and J gave up 1 base; unmatched junction bases: 12. DNA for the CDR3: TGCGCCAGCAGCCGAGACCTTTTACAGGGGATTAACTATGGCTACACCTTC. This sequence encodes CASSRDLLQGINYGYTF.

This chain connects TRBV6-5 to TRBJ2-3, with D unresolved. Trimming pared 3 bases from V and 2 bases from J, leaving 18 bases between. The length of the CDR3 is 17 residues. The germline V gene encodes CDR1 MNHEY and CDR2 SVGAGI. The CDR3 spells CASSYLENTGFTDTQYF. Here the CDR3 DNA reads TGTGCCAGCAGTTATTTGGAGAACACTGGGTTCACAGATACGCAGTATTTT.

The genes are TRBV12-3 or TRBV12-4 and TRBJ1-2, with 7 nucleotides matching TRBD1. Germline trimming cut 7 bases from V and 8 bases from J; bases unmatched to any gene: 16. This CDR3 region has 15 residues. The CDR3, as DNA: TGTGCCAGCACCGACTTTAGGGGGCGCTTGGGAGGCTACACCTTC. Its protein product is CASTDFRGRLGGYTF.

Turning to this clonotype: The junction does not match germline at one end; this may be a read error. This rearrangement joins TRBV4-1 to TRBJ2-5, with TRBD2 identical over 11 bases. The CDR3 is 18 amino acids. Germline V gene data show CDR1 as MGHRA and CDR2 as YSYEKL. The CDR3 coding sequence is TGCGCCAGCAGCCAAGAAGCCCTAGCGGGGGGACTACAAGAGGCCCAGTACTTC. This translates into CASSQEALAGGLQEAQYF.

V and J are TRBV20-1 and TRBJ2-7; TRBD2 aligns across 8 bases. CDR1 and CDR2 from the germline V gene are DFQATT and SNEGSKA (reference sequence). J was trimmed by 3 bases and V by 0 bases; bases with no gene match: 7. This CDR3 contains 15 residues. CDR3 sequence (DNA): TGCAGTGCTAGAGAGCGGGGTAGCGGGGTCTACGAGCAGTACTTC. Translating it yields CSARERGSGVYEQYF.